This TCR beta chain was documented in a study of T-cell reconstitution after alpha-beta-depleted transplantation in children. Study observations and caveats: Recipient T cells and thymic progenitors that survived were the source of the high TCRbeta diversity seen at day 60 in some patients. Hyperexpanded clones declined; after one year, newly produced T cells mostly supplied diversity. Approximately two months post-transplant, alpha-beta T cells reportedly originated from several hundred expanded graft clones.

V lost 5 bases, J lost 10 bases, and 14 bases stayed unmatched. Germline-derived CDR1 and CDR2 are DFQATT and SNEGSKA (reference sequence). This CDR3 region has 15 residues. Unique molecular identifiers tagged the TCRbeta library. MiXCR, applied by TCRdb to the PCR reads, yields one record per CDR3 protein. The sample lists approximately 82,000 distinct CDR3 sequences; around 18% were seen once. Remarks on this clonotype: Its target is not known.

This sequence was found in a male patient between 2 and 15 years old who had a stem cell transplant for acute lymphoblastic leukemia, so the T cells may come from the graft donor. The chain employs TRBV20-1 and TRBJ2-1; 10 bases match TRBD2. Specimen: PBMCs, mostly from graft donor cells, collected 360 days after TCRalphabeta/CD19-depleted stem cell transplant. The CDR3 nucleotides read TGCAGTGCTCAACACAGCGGGAGGGCCGTAGGAGAGCAGTTCTTC. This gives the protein CSAQHSGRAVGEQFF.